This T cell receptor (beta chain) was sequenced for a study of blood T cells in healthy people across ages. Study outcomes and limitations: CMV status of donors was not determined, possibly confounding expanded clonotype changes. The percentage of naive T cells correlated strongly with TCR beta diversity. Age advanced and TCR beta diversity per million T cells fell, roughly linearly.

The CDR3 contains 18 residues. The J segment lost 5 bases and the V segment lost 4 bases, leaving 14 bases of the junction unmatched. Germline V gene lookup returns CDR1 SGHRS and CDR2 YFSETQ. On this clonotype itself: Its antigen is still unknown.

Combining a sample-barcoded 5' primer with a J-beta primer mix, a second PCR ran for about 7 to 11 cycles. TCRdb re-analysed the 5' RACE reads in MiXCR, keeping a single row per CDR3 protein. The data hold about 1,600,000 distinct CDR3 sequences, with approximately 40% observed a single time. Donation came from healthy Caucasian individuals in Russia who were aged roughly 6 to 95. The specimen was blood. The chain carries TRBV5-1 and TRBJ2-5; 13 positions agree with TRBD2. The receptor was isolated from a woman aged 18-29 years in good health. CDR3 nucleotides: TGCGCCAGCAGCGAAGGACTAGCGGGAGCATCTCCGAGGGAGACCCAGTACTTC. This sequence encodes CASSEGLAGASPRETQYF.